This passage covers 7 T cell receptor beta chains from one sample sequenced in a study of tumor and adjacent non-tumor tissue in lung cancer. No cell sorting was done before RNA was extracted from the tissue. More than 3 cm separated this lung sample from the edge of the tumor. The library came from three nested PCR rounds adapted from ARM-PCR protocols. TCRdb re-derived calls from the multiplex PCR reads in MiXCR, one entry per CDR3 protein. The sample comprises over 100,000 distinct CDR3 sequences, about 61% of which are singletons, and around 20% rests with the top ten. The sequencing input was distant non-tumor lung tissue. The source is a man in his fifties or sixties with non-small cell lung cancer.

The count of this clonotype is one. This CDR3 is missing its conserved last phenylalanine or tryptophan, likely due to a read error. V and J are TRBV6-5 and TRBJ1-1; the D gene is possibly TRBD1 (5 bases). This CDR3 is built from 17 residues. The germline CDR1 and CDR2 sequences are MNHEY and SVGAGI. CDR3 DNA: TGTGCCAACAGTTACTCCGCAACAGGAGTAATGAACACTGAAGCTTTCCTT. This codes for CANSYSATGVMNTEAFL.

Details on this clonotype: A read error is likely, as this CDR3 ends without the conserved phenylalanine or tryptophan. The chain uses TRBV11-3 and TRBJ2-7, with TRBD2 identical over 8 bases. The CDR3 runs to 15 residues. Germline CDR1 and CDR2: SGHNT and YENEEA. V dropped 10 bases and J dropped 5; count of bases not matched to a gene: 16. The CDR3 DNA is TGTGCCAACAGTTTAGATATGAGCGGGAGCGACGAGCAGTACTCC. It encodes CANSLDMSGSDEQYS.

This clonotype was seen repeatedly, ten times or more. V gene TRBV7-9 combines with J gene TRBJ2-1; D may be TRBD2 (5 bases). V gave up 5 bases and J gave up 0 bases, with 11 bases separating them. Per the germline V gene, CDR1 is SEHNR and CDR2 is FQNEAQ (reference sequence). This CDR3 is 15 amino acids long. CDR3 in amino acids: CASSPLAGSYNEQFF. In DNA form, the CDR3 reads TGTGCCAGCAGCCCACTTGCGGGCTCCTACAATGAGCAGTTCTTC.

For this clonotype: A much larger clone sits a single nucleotide away, making a read error possible. The V and J genes are TRBV5-1 and TRBJ1-1; the D is unclear. Germline V CDR1 and CDR2: SGHRS, YFSETQ. V shed 0 bases and J shed 1 base, with 10 bases lying between them. There are 15 residues in the CDR3. In DNA form, the CDR3 reads TGCGCCAGCAGCTTGGTGGAGGGCCCGAACACTGAAGCTTTCTTT. It yields the protein CASSLVEGPNTEAFF.

A remark on this clonotype: A much larger clone lies one base from this, so it may be a read error. The chain links TRBV28 to TRBJ2-3; 9 bases map to TRBD2. CDR1 and CDR2 (germline): MDHEN, SYDVKM. This CDR3 spans 15 amino acids. CDR3 in DNA: TGTGCCAGCAGTTGGACTAGCGCTGGCACAGATATGCAGTATTTT. Translating it yields CASSWTSAGTDMQYF.

This chain links TRBV24-1 with TRBJ2-5; 9 bases align to TRBD1. J was trimmed by 4 bases and V by 1 base; bases with no gene match: 6. In germline, CDR1 is KGHDR, CDR2 SFDVKD. The CDR3 totals 16 residues. This CDR3 reads CATSDFSTGGRETQYF. In nucleotides, the CDR3 is TGTGCCACCAGTGATTTTTCTACAGGGGGCAGAGAGACCCAGTACTTC.

The rearrangement links TRBV11-2 to TRBJ1-4, with D maybe TRBD1 (6 bases). V dropped 5 bases and J dropped 7 bases, with 14 bases sitting between them. The CDR3 loop spans 14 amino acids. Germline CDR1 reads SGHAT; CDR2 reads FQNNGV. The CDR3 DNA is TGTGCCAGCAGCCCATGGAAGGACAGTGAAAAACTGTTTTTT. This translates into CASSPWKDSEKLFF. The variable domain in full, with the rest retrieved from reference TRBV11-2 and TRBJ1-4, is EAGVAQSPRYKIIEKRQSVAFWCNPISGHATLYWYQQILGQGPKLLIQFQNNGVVDDSQLPKDRFSAERLKGVDSTLKIQPAKLEDSAVYLCASSPWKDSEKLFFGSGTQLSVL.